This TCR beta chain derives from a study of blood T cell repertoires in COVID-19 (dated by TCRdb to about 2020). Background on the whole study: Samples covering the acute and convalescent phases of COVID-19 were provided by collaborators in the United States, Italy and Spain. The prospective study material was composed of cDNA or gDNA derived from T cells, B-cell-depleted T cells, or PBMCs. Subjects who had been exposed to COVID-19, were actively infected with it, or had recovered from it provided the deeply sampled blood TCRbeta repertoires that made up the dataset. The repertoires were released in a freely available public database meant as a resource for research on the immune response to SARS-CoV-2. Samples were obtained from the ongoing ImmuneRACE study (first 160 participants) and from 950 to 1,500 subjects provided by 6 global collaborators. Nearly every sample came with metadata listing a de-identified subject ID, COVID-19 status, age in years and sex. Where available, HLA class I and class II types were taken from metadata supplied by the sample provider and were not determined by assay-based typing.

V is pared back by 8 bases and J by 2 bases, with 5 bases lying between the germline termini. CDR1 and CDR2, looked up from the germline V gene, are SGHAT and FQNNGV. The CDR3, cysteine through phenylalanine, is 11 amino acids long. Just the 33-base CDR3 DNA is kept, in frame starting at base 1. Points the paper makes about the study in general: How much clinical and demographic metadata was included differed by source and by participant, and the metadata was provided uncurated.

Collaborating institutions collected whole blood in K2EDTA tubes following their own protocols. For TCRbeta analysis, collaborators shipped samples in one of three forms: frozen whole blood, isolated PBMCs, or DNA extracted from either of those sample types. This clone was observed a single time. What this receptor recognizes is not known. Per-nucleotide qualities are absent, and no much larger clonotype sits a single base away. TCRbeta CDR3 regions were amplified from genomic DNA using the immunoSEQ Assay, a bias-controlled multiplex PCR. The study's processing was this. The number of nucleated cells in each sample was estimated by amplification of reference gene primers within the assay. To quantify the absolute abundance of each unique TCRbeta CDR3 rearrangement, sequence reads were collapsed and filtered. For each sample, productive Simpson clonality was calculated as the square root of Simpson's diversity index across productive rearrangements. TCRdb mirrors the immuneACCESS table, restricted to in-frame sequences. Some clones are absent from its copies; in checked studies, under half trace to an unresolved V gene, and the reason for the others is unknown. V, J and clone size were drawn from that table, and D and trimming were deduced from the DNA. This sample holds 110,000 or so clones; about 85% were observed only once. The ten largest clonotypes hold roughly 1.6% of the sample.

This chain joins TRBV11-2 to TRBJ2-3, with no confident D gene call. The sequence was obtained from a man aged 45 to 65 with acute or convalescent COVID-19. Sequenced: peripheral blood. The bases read TGTGCCAGCCGAGACACAGATACGCAGTATTTT. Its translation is CASRDTDTQYF.